A selection of T cell receptor beta chains follows, all from one sample in a study of beta chain features in type 1 diabetes. Generated by immunoSEQ multiplex PCR, the TCRdb table keeps only in-frame clones and is missing some. Here the sample spans about 700,000 clones, 13% being singletons. What was sequenced was naive CD4+ T cells from blood. Receptor source: a man younger than 30 with type 1 diabetes. Each CDR3 is given with its conserved first and last residue. D genes are given only for firm matches. Clone size, where shown, is once, few, many, or a class for clones that have expanded.

D	size	V	J	DNA	CDR3
-	-	TRBV19	TRBJ1-2	TGTGCCAGTAGTATAGCTAATTACGGCTATGGCTACACCTTC	CASSIANYGYGYTF
TRBD1	few	TRBV18	TRBJ1-6	TGTGCCAGCTCGCCTCCGGGACAGGGTCTTTCACCCCTCCACTTT	CASSPPGQGLSPLHF
TRBD1	few	TRBV9	TRBJ2-3	TGTGCCAGCAGCGTGACAGGGACAGATACGCAGTATTTT	CASSVTGTDTQYF
-	few	TRBV11-1	TRBJ2-5	TGTGCCAGCAGCGGAGGGGGCTGGCAAGAGACCCAGTACTTC	CASSGGGWQETQYF
-	few	TRBV19	TRBJ2-5	TGTGCCAGTAGTATAGTATCCGGGGAAGAGACCCAGTACTTC	CASSIVSGEETQYF
TRBD1	few	TRBV7-2	TRBJ1-5	TGTGCCAGCAGCTTAGGTATGGGACAGGGGTGGCAGCCCCAGCATTTT	CASSLGMGQGWQPQHF
TRBD1	-	TRBV13	TRBJ2-5	TGTGCCAGCAGCTTAGGGACAGGGGAGACCCAGTACTTC	CASSLGTGETQYF
-	-	TRBV29-1	TRBJ2-3	TGCAGCGTTGAGAGCCACGACCCCCCAGATACGCAGTATTTT	CSVESHDPPDTQYF
TRBD1	few	TRBV15	TRBJ1-2	TGTGCCACCACCAGACAGGGGGCGGGTAACTATGGCTACACCTTC	CATTRQGAGNYGYTF
TRBD1	few	TRBV7-9	TRBJ1-2	TGTGCCAGCAGCTCGGGACAGGGAGGGGAAGAAGGCTACACCTTC	CASSSGQGGEEGYTF
-	few	TRBV28	TRBJ2-1	TGTGCCAGCAGTTTGGCTGGGCTTGAGCAGTTCTTC	CASSLAGLEQFF
-	few	TRBV7-2	TRBJ1-6	TGTGCCAGCAGCTGGAACAGGGATTCACCCCTCCACTTT	CASSWNRDSPLHF
TRBD1	-	TRBV10-3	TRBJ2-7	TGTGCCATCAGTCGACGGGACAGGGTGAGGTACGAGCAGTACTTC	CAISRRDRVRYEQYF